This T cell receptor beta chain was identified during a study of identical twins. MiXCR, run by TCRdb on the 5' RACE reads, gives a single entry per CDR3 protein. The sample has a few hundred thousand distinct CDR3 sequences; over 9.5% are singletons. Concerning this clonotype: Its target is not known.

Findings and caveats of the study: Sequences that were beta out-of-frame showed weaker excess twin sharing.

V was cut by 3 bases and J by 0 bases, with 12 bases left in between. The CDR3 is made up of 16 amino acids. Germline CDR1 SGHAT, CDR2 FQDESV (reference sequence). The chain carries TRBV11-1 and TRBJ2-1; D could derive from TRBD1 or TRBD2 (5 bases each). The specimen sequenced was memory T cells sorted from blood. The TCR sequence derives from a man in his forties or fifties in good health. This chain's CDR3 is CASSFHGTTSYNEQFF. CDR3 DNA sequence: TGTGCCAGCAGCTTTCACGGGACCACCTCCTACAATGAGCAGTTCTTC.